This T cell receptor (beta chain) was identified during a study of blood T cell repertoires in COVID-19. The CDR3 is made up of 13 amino acids. Germline lookup yields CDR1 MNHNS and CDR2 SASEGT. V gave up 1 base and J gave up 5 bases, with 8 bases separating them. Data came from immunoSEQ multiplex PCR; TCRdb stores just in-frame clones and leaves some out. The data contain roughly 41,000 clones, 70% to 90% of them singletons. This clonotype originated in a man in his 60s with active COVID-19. Input material: peripheral blood. The chain combines TRBV6-1 with TRBJ1-2; D gene uncertain. The DNA of the CDR3 is TGTGCCAGCAGTGAAGGAGGTTTTTATGGCTACACCTTC. Translating it yields CASSEGGFYGYTF.